This T cell receptor beta chain was identified in a study of T cells after posttransplantation cyclophosphamide. The data were produced by immunoSEQ multiplex PCR, yet TCRdb's version contains in-frame clones alone and is incomplete. The data show about 24,000 clones, 86% seen once. Comment on this clone: Its antigen is as yet unknown.

Findings of the study overall: TRB clonality was highly associated with recipient CMV seropositivity and reactivation.

Material for sequencing was PBMCs. The clonotype was recovered from a woman aged 55-70 years with a blood cancer, CMV-positive, and with a related stem cell donor.

The CDR3 DNA follows: TGTGCCAGCTCACGACTCCCGTCACAGGGGGCTTATGGCTACACCTTC. Protein product: CASSRLPSQGAYGYTF. This chain connects TRBV18 to TRBJ1-2; 9 bases align to TRBD1. CDR1 and CDR2 from the germline V gene are KGHSH and LQKENI. This CDR3 comprises 16 residues. After removal of 4 bases from V and 5 bases from J, the junction contained 11 bases not matched to a gene.